This TCR beta chain originates from a study of tumor and adjacent non-tumor tissue in lung cancer. At the level of the study: Samples averaged roughly 4.3 million productive TCRbeta reads each. Study-wide findings and caveats: In normal lung, the top 100 clones were significantly more dominant than in tumor.

The CDR3 is made up of 12 amino acids. No cell sorting was done before RNA was extracted from the tissue. The normal lung tissue was taken more than 3 cm from the tumor edge. Comment on this clonotype: The antigen is unknown. This could be a read error, since a much larger clone is one nucleotide away.

TCRbeta libraries were built with three rounds of nested PCR, modified from ARM-PCR. Using its own MiXCR run on the multiplex PCR reads, TCRdb lists one record per CDR3 protein. The data hold over 35,000 distinct CDR3 sequences, with 60% observed a single time. The receptor's source is a man aged 45-65 years with non-small cell lung cancer. What was sequenced was distant non-tumor lung tissue. The chain links TRBV12-3 or TRBV12-4 to TRBJ2-3, with no clear D. The CDR3 DNA reads TGTGCCAACAGTTTTGGAGTAGATACGCAGTATTTT. This translates into CANSFGVDTQYF.